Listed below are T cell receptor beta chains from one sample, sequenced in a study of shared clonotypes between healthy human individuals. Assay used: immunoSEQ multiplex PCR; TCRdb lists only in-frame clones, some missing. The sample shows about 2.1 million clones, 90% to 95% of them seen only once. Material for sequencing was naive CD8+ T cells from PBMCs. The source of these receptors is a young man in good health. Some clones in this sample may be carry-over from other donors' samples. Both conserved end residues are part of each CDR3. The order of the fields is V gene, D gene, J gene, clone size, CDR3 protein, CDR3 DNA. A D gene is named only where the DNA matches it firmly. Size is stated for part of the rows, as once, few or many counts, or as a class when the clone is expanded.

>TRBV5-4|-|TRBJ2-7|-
CASTPDSTYEQYF
TGTGCCAGCACCCCGGACAGTACCTACGAGCAGTACTTC
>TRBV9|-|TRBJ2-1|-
CASSTAGENEQFF
TGTGCCAGCAGCACCGCAGGGGAAAATGAGCAGTTCTTC
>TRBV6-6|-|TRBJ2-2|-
CSTGQAPNTGELFF
TGTTCCACCGGGCAGGCTCCGAACACCGGGGAGCTGTTTTTT
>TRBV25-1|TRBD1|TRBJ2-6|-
CASSPQKGGRSGANVLTF
TGTGCCAGCAGCCCCCAAAAAGGGGGCCGATCTGGGGCCAACGTCCTGACTTTC
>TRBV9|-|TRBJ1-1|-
CASSVSQTGRAEAFF
TGTGCCAGCAGCGTCTCCCAAACAGGGCGCGCTGAAGCTTTCTTT
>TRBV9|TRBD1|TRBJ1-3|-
CASTEWDRGNTIYF
TGTGCCAGCACCGAGTGGGACAGGGGGAACACCATATATTTT
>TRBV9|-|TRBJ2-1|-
CASSAQRAEQFF
TGTGCCAGCAGCGCTCAGCGGGCCGAGCAGTTCTTC
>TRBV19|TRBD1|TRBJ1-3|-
CATLDRGAGNTIYF
TGTGCCACCCTGGACAGGGGGGCTGGAAACACCATATATTTT
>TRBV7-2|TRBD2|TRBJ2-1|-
CASSLAGGRTYNEQFF
TGTGCCAGCAGCTTAGCTGGCGGGAGAACCTACAATGAGCAGTTCTTC
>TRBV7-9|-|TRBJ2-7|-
CASSPASASYEQYF
TGTGCCAGCAGCCCCGCTAGCGCCTCCTACGAGCAGTACTTC
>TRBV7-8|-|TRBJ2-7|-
CASRRWNGQTYEQYF
TGTGCCAGCAGACGATGGAACGGACAGACCTACGAGCAGTACTTC
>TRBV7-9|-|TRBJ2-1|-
CASSLDGNSYNEQFF
TGTGCCAGCAGCTTAGACGGGAACTCCTACAATGAGCAGTTCTTC
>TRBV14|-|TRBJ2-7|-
CASSPQDAPYEQYF
TGTGCCAGCAGCCCCCAGGACGCACCTTACGAGCAGTACTTC
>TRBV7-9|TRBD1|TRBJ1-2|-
CASSPQGALFFGYTF
TGTGCCAGCAGCCCGCAGGGGGCGCTTTTCTTTGGCTACACCTTC
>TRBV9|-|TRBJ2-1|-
CASSVSGLYNEQFF
TGTGCCAGCAGCGTTAGCGGACTCTACAATGAGCAGTTCTTC
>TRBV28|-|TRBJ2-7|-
CASRPRVPLYEQYF
TGTGCCAGCAGGCCCCGGGTCCCTCTATACGAGCAGTACTTC
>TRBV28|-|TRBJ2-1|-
CASSFGVHSYNEQFF
TGTGCCAGCAGTTTTGGGGTTCACTCCTACAATGAGCAGTTCTTC
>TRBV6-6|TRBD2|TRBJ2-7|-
CASRAGTTYSEQYF
TGTGCCAGCAGAGCCGGGACTACCTACTCCGAGCAGTACTTC
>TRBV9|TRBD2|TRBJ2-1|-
CASSVAAREGPPYEQFF
TGTGCCAGCAGCGTAGCGGCGCGGGAGGGCCCTCCGTATGAGCAGTTCTTC
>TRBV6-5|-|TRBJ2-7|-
CASREEAGSSYEQYF
TGTGCCAGCAGAGAGGAGGCAGGGAGCTCCTACGAGCAGTACTTC
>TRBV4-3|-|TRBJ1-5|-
CASSQALSGGASQPQHF
TGCGCCAGCAGCCAAGCCCTCTCGGGGGGAGCAAGTCAGCCCCAGCATTTT
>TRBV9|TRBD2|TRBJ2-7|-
CASSSRTSYEQYF
TGTGCCAGCAGCTCACGGACTAGCTACGAGCAGTACTTC
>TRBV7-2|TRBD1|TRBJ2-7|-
CASSARRGPIEQYF
TGTGCCAGCAGCGCCCGCAGGGGGCCCATCGAGCAGTACTTC
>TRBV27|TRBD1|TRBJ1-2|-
CASSRGGKGGYTF
TGTGCCAGCAGTCGAGGGGGCAAGGGTGGCTACACCTTC
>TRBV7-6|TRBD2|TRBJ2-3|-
CASSFTSGRTLDTQYF
TGTGCCAGCAGCTTCACTAGCGGGAGGACTTTAGATACGCAGTATTTT
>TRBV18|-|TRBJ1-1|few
CASSPAVMNTEAFF
TGTGCCAGCTCACCAGCGGTCATGAACACTGAAGCTTTCTTT
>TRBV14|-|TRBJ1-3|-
CASSQGPSGYSGNTIYF
TGTGCCAGCAGCCAAGGACCCTCGGGGTACTCTGGAAACACCATATATTTT
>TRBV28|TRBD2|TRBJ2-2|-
CASSFLSGVNTGELFF
TGTGCCAGCAGTTTCCTAAGCGGGGTTAACACCGGGGAGCTGTTTTTT
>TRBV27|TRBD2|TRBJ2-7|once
CASRLGAGGYEQYF
TGTGCCAGCAGGCTGGGTGCGGGAGGATACGAGCAGTACTTC
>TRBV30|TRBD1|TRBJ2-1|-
CAWGTGGNEQFF
TGTGCCTGGGGGACAGGGGGCAATGAGCAGTTCTTC
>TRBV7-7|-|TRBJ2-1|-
CASSLAAYNEQFF
TGTGCCAGCAGCTTAGCGGCGTACAATGAGCAGTTCTTC
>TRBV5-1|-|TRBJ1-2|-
CASSFDYGYTF
TGCGCCAGCAGCTTCGATTATGGCTACACCTTC
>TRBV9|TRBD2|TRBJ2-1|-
CASSPWGGSSYNEQFF
TGTGCCAGCAGCCCGTGGGGCGGGAGCTCCTACAATGAGCAGTTCTTC
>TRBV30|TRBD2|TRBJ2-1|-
CAWSVLRLAGGKGYNEQFF
TGTGCCTGGAGTGTTCTGAGACTAGCGGGAGGTAAAGGGTACAATGAGCAGTTCTTC
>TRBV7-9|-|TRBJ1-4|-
CASSPSDEKLFF
TGTGCCAGCAGCCCCTCGGACGAAAAACTGTTTTTT
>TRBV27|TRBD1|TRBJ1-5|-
CASSAITGKGADQPQHF
TGTGCCAGCAGTGCAATAACGGGGAAGGGGGCCGATCAGCCCCAGCATTTT
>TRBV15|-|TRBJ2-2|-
CATSRVSVATGELFF
TGTGCCACCAGCAGAGTGTCCGTGGCTACCGGGGAGCTGTTTTTT
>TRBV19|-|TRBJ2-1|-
CASSPNRDRYNEQFF
TGTGCCAGTAGTCCCAACCGGGACCGATACAATGAGCAGTTCTTC
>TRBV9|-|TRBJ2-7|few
CASSVGVSYEQYF
TGTGCCAGCAGCGTAGGCGTCTCCTACGAGCAGTACTTC
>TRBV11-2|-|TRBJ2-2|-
CASSLESTGSYTGELFF
TGTGCCAGCAGCTTAGAAAGCACAGGGAGTTACACCGGGGAGCTGTTTTTT
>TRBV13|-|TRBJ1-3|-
CASSLTGNTIYF
TGTGCCAGCAGCTTAACAGGAAACACCATATATTTT
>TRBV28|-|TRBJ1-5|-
CASISPVSNQPQHF
TGTGCCAGCATTAGCCCGGTTAGCAATCAGCCCCAGCATTTT
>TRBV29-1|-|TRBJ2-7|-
CSVEGFYEQYF
TGCAGCGTTGAAGGCTTCTACGAGCAGTACTTC
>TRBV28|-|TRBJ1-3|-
CASVGYISGNTIYF
TGTGCCAGCGTGGGATACATTTCTGGAAACACCATATATTTT
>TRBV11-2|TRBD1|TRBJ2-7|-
CASSLGDRVYF
TGTGCCAGCAGCTTAGGGGACAGGGTTTACTTC
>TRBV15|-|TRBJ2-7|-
CATSRDGTASNYEQYF
TGTGCCACCAGCAGAGACGGGACCGCCTCTAACTACGAGCAGTACTTC
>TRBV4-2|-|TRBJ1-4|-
CASSQVSAMTANEKLFF
TGTGCCAGCAGCCAAGTTTCCGCCATGACAGCGAATGAAAAACTGTTTTTT
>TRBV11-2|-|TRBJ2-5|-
CASSPVGGRETQYF
TGTGCCAGCAGCCCTGTGGGGGGCAGAGAGACCCAGTACTTC
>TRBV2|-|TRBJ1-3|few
CASMDAGNTIYF
TGTGCCAGCATGGACGCTGGAAACACCATATATTTT
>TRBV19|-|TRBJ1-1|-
CASSSTGRRAVVTEAFF
TGTGCCAGTAGTAGTACCGGGCGTCGGGCGGTGGTGACTGAAGCTTTCTTT
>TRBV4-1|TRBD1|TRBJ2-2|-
CASRSQGAGTGELFF
TGCGCCAGCAGATCCCAGGGGGCCGGCACCGGGGAGCTGTTTTTT
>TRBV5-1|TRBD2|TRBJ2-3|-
CASSLVREGRGDTQYF
TGCGCCAGCAGCTTGGTGCGGGAGGGAAGGGGAGATACGCAGTATTTT
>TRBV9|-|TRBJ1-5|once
CASSAGENQPQHF
TGTGCCAGCAGCGCGGGGGAGAATCAGCCCCAGCATTTT
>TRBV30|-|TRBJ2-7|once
CAWRDSREQYF
TGTGCCTGGAGAGACTCCAGAGAGCAGTACTTC
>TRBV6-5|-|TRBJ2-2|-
CASSYGASTGELFF
TGTGCCAGCAGTTACGGGGCCAGCACCGGGGAGCTGTTTTTT